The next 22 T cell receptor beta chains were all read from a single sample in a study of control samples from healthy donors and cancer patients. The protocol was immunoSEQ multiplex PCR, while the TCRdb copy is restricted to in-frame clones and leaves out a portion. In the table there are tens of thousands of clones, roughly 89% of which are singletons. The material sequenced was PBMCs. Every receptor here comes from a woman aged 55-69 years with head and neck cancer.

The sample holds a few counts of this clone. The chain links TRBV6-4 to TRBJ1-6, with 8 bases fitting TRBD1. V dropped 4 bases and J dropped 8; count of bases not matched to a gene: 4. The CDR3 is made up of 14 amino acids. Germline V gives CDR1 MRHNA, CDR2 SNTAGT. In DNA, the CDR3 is TGTGCCAGCAGTGTCGGACAGGGTCATTCACCCCTCCACTTT. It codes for CASSVGQGHSPLHF.

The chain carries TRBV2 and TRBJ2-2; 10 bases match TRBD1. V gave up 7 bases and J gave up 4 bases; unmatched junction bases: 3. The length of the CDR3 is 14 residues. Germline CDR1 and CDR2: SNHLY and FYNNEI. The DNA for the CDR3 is TGTGCCAGCATTGGGACAGGGGTCACCGGGGAGCTGTTTTTT. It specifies CASIGTGVTGELFF.

Written as DNA, the CDR3 is TGTGCCAGCAGCTTTTCTGTTATGGCGGGTAGGACCGGGGAGCTGTTTTTT. Translated, it gives CASSFSVMAGRTGELFF. The chain employs TRBV5-6 and TRBJ2-2; possible D gene TRBD2, 5 bases. The CDR3 has 17 amino acids. V was clipped by 2 bases and J by 5 bases, with 19 bases between them. Germline V gene sequence: CDR1 SGHDT, CDR2 YYEEEE.

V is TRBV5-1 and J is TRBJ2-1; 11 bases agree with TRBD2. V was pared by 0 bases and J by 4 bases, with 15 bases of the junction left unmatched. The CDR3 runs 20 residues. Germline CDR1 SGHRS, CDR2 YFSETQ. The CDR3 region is CASSLAQYRDGTSGYNEQFF. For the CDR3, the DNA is TGCGCCAGCAGCTTGGCCCAATACAGGGATGGGACTAGCGGATACAATGAGCAGTTCTTC.

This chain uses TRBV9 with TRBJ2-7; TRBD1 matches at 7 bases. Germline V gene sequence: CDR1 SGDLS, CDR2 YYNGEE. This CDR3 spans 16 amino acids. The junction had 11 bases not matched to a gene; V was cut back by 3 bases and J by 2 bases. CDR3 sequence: CASSAGEQGRTYEQYF. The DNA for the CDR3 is TGTGCCAGCAGCGCTGGGGAACAGGGGCGAACCTACGAGCAGTACTTC.

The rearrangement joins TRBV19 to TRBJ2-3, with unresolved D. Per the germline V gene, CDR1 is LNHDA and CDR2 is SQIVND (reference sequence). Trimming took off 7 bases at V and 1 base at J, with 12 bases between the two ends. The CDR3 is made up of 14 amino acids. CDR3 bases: TGTGCCAGTACGAGGCAGGACGGCACAGATACGCAGTATTTT. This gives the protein CASTRQDGTDTQYF.

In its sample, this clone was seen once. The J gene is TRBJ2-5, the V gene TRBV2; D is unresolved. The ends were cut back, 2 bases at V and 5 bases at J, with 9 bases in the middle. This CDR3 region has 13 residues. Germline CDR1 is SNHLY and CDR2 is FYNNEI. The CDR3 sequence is CASSERLRETQYF. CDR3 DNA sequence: TGTGCCAGCAGTGAAAGGCTTCGGGAGACCCAGTACTTC.

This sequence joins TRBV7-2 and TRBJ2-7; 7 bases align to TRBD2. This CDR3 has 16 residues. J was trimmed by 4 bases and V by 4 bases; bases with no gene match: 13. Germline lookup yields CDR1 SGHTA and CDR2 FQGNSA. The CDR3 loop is CASSSPTNGRFYEQYF. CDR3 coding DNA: TGTGCCAGCAGCTCCCCAACTAACGGGAGGTTTTACGAGCAGTACTTC. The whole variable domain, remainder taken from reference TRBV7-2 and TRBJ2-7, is GAGVSQSPSNKVTEKGKDVELRCDPISGHTALYWYRQSLGQGLEFLIYFQGNSAPDKSGLPSDRFSAERTGGSVSTLTIQRTQQEDSAVYLCASSSPTNGRFYEQYFGPGTRLTVT.

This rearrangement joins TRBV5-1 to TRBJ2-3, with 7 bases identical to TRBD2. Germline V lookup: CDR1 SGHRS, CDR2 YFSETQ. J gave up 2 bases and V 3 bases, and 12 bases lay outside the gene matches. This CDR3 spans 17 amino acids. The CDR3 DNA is TGCGCCAGCAGCTCGTTTGGGGCGGGAGTGTACACAGATACGCAGTATTTT. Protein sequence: CASSSFGAGVYTDTQYF. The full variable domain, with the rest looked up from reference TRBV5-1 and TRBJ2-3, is KAGVTQTPRYLIKTRGQQVTLSCSPISGHRSVSWYQQTPGQGLQFLFEYFSETQRNKGNFPGRFSGRQFSNSRSEMNVSTLELGDSALYLCASSSFGAGVYTDTQYFGPGTRLTVL.

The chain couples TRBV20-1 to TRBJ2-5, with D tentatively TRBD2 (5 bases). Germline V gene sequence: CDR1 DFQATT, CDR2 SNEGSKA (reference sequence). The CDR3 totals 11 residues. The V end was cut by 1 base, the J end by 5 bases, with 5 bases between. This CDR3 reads CSARAGETQYF. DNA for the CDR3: TGCAGTGCTAGAGCGGGGGAGACCCAGTACTTC.

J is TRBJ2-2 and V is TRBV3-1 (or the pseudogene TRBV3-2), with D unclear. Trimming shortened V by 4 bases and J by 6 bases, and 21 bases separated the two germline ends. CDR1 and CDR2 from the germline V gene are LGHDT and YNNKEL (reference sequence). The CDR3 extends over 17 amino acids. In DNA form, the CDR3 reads TGTGCCAGCAGCCGACTCGAAGGCGACTTTAAGGCCGGGGAGCTGTTTTTT. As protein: CASSRLEGDFKAGELFF.

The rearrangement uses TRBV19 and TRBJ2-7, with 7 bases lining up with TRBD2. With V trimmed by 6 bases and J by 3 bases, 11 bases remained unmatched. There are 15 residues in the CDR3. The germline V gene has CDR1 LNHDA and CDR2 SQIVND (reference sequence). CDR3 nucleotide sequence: TGTGCCAGTAGCGGGCAAGCGGGATATAGCTACGAGCAGTACTTC. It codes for CASSGQAGYSYEQYF.

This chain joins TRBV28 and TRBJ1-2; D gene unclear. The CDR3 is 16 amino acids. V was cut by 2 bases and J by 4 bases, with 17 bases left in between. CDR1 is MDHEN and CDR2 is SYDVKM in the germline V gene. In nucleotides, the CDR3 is TGTGCCAGCAGTTTACGAGGGTTAGGACCGAGCTATGGCTACACCTTC. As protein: CASSLRGLGPSYGYTF.

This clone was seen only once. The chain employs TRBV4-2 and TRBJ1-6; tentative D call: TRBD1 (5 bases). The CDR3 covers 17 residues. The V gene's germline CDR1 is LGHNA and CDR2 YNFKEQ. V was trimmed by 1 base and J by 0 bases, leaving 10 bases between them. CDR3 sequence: CASSQVGASSYNSPLHF. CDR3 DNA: TGTGCCAGCAGCCAAGTAGGGGCCAGCTCCTATAATTCACCCCTCCACTTT.

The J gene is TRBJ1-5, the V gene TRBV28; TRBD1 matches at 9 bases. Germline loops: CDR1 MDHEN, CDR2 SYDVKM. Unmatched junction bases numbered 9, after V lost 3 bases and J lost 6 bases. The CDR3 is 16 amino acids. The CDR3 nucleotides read TGTGCCAGCAGTTTGATTGACAGGGGGAATCGTCAGCCCCAGCATTTT. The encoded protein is CASSLIDRGNRQPQHF.

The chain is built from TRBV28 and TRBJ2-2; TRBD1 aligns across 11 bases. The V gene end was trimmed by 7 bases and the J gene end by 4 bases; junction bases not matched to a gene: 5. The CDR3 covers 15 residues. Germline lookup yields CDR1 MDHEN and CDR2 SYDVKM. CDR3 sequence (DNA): TGTGCCAGCAAACTGGACAGGGGGCTCACCGGGGAGCTGTTTTTT. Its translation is CASKLDRGLTGELFF.

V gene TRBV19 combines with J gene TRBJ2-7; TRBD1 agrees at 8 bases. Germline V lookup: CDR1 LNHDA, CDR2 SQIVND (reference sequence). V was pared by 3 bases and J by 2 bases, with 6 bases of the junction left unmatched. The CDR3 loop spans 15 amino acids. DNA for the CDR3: TGTGCCAGTAGTATCCAGGGGGCCCCACCCTACGAGCAGTACTTC. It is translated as CASSIQGAPPYEQYF.

The CDR3 DNA reads TGTGCCAGTAGTATAGAGGACTGGGACAATGAGCAGTTCTTC. This sequence encodes CASSIEDWDNEQFF. The chain recombines TRBV19 with TRBJ2-1, with a weak D call TRBD2 (5 bases). There are 14 residues in the CDR3. Germline values: CDR1 LNHDA, CDR2 SQIVND (reference sequence). Trimming cost V 0 bases and J 5 bases, with 8 bases left between them. Together with reference TRBV19 and TRBJ2-1, the CDR3 gives the full variable domain: DGGITQSPKYLFRKEGQNVTLSCEQNLNHDAMYWYRQDPGQGLRLIYYSQIVNDFQKGDIAEGYSVSREKKESFPLTVTSAQKNPTAFYLCASSIEDWDNEQFFGPGTRLTVL.

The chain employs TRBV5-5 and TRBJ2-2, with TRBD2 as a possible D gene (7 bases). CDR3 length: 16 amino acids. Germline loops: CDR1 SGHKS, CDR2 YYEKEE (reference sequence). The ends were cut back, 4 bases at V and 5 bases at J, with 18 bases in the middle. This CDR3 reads CASSLEGGMSTGELFF. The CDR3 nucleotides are TGTGCCAGCAGCCTGGAGGGGGGGATGTCAACCGGGGAGCTGTTTTTT. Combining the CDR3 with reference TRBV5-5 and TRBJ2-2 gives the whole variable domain DAGVTQSPTHLIKTRGQQVTLRCSPISGHKSVSWYQQVLGQGPQFIFQYYEKEERGRGNFPDRFSARQFPNYSSELNVNALLLGDSALYLCASSLEGGMSTGELFFGEGSRLTVL.

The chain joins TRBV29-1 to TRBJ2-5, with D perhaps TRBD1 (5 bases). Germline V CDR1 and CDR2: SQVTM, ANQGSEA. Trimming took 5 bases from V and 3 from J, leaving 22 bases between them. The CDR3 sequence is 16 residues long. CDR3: CSVRRSSGHQKETQYF. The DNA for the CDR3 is TGCAGCGTTCGAAGGTCGTCCGGACACCAAAAAGAGACCCAGTACTTC.

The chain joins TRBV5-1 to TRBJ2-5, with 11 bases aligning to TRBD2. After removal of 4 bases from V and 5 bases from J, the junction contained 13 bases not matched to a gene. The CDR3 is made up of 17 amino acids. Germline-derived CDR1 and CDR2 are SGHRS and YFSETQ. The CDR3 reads CASSPVPLAGEGETQYF. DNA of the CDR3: TGCGCCAGCAGCCCAGTTCCACTAGCGGGAGAAGGGGAGACCCAGTACTTC.

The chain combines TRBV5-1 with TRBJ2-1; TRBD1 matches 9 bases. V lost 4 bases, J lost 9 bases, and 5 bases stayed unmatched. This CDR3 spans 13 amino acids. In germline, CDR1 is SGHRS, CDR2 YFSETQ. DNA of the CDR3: TGCGCCAGCAGCCTGGGACAGGGAGGTGAGCAGTTCTTC. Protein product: CASSLGQGGEQFF.